This TCR beta chain was identified in a study of T cell repertoires in cytomegalovirus infection (dated by TCRdb to the late 2010s). About the investigation overall: The peptide stimulations were aimed at well-studied HLA-B-restricted epitopes as well as recently identified HLA-C-restricted CMV epitopes, whose presentation resists viral immunomodulation. Donor HLA type was relevant to the analysis, because carriage of CMV infection together with the matching HLA type was indicated by public TCR beta signatures.

The CDR3 contains 14 residues, cysteine and phenylalanine counted. Kept here is only the CDR3 DNA, which spans 42 bases and is read in frame from base 1. V trim: 7 bases; J trim: 5 bases; unmatched bases: 9. The germline V gene specifies SGDLS as CDR1 and YYNGEE as CDR2. In its sample, this clonotype was seen a few times. Its specific antigen is unknown. No much larger clone is present one base from it, and per-base qualities are unavailable. Broad study findings and their caveats: Cumulative frequency of public TCR beta family members discriminated carriers of CMV infection plus the relevant HLA type in this cohort and an independent 352-donor cohort. The ex vivo response was dominated by HLA-C-restricted CMV-specific TCR beta clonotypes, which also provided the single most frequent clonotype in two of eight donors.

In the paper's terms, the treatment or condition label means: in vitro stimulation with specific CMV peptide epitopes to enrich CMV-specific T cells. TCRdb shows the sequencer as Illumina HiSeq 1500. In TCRdb, the public reads were trimmed at Q25 with fastp and aligned with MiXCR, with productive beta chains retained. Entries are consolidated by CDR3 protein sequence, retaining the most common genes and DNA. The sample table holds 900,000 to 950,000 distinct CDR3 sequences, of which approximately 32% were seen once. The ten largest clones take up around an eighth of the sample. The receptor's source is a human donor in good health (CMV status not recorded). Some clones in this sample may be carry-over from other donors' samples. The receptor chain draws on TRBV9 and TRBJ2-5, with 9 junctional bases fitting TRBD1. The sample in question was cultured CD8+ T cells from PBMCs, obtained from culture after CMV antigen stimulation. The nucleotides are TGTGCCAGCGGGGAACAGGGGGCAGGGGAGACCCAGTACTTC. This encodes CASGEQGAGETQYF.